This T cell receptor beta chain was identified during a study of shared clonotypes between healthy human individuals. Study-level background: Per donor, CD8 memory used one plate, CD8 naive used two, CD4 memory used three and CD4 naive used three.

Only CD45RO-negative cells positively selected for CCR7 counted as naive CD8 cells, so terminally differentiated effector memory CD45RA+ cells were excluded. Only in-frame clones appear in the TCRdb table, and some are missing; sequencing was by immunoSEQ multiplex PCR. The sample holds about 2.2 million clones, around 93% seen once. The V gene end was trimmed by 5 bases and the J gene end by 7 bases; junction bases not matched to a gene: 5. Per the germline V gene, CDR1 is SSHAT and CDR2 is FNYEAQ (reference sequence). This CDR3 region has 13 residues. This sequence originates from a man younger than 35 in good health. Some clones in this sample may be carry-over from other donors' samples. The genes are TRBV7-7 and TRBJ2-1; 7 bases agree with TRBD2. The sample comprised naive CD8+ T cells from PBMCs. In nucleotides, the CDR3 is TGTGCCAGCAGCCGTCGACTAGCTAATGAGCAGTTCTTC. It encodes CASSRRLANEQFF.